The present entry profiles one T cell receptor beta chain with its context. No fewer than 5.5 micrograms of total RNA were isolated from every sample. Trimming took 6 bases from V and 10 from J, leaving 22 bases between them. This CDR3 spans 14 amino acids. Germline lookup yields CDR1 MNHEY and CDR2 SMNVEV (reference sequence). The record originates from a study of blood T cells in healthy people across ages. Alongside a J-beta primer mix, a sample-barcoded 5' primer served in a second PCR lasting roughly 7 to 11 cycles. TCRdb processed the 5' RACE reads anew with MiXCR; each CDR3 protein has one entry. This table holds more than 1 million distinct CDR3 sequences, under 55% found once.

The clonotype comes from a woman in her sixties or seventies in good health. Sequencing was carried out using blood. The chain recombines TRBV27 with TRBJ2-7; no clear D gene. The CDR3 spells CASSESTNRITQYF. CDR3 nucleotides: TGTGCCAGCAGCGAAAGCACGAATCGGATTACCCAGTACTTC.